The source of this TCR beta chain is a study of spatial heterogeneity in lung cancer (dated by TCRdb to between 2018 and 2020). Looking at the study overall: Donors were around 69 patients with early-stage, untreated non-small cell lung cancer from the lung TRACERx cohort. Follow-up PBMC samples were sequenced whenever the samples were available, and the median time to follow-up was around 2 years after resection. More beta-chain than alpha-chain transcripts were consistently detected, likely reflecting higher beta-chain transcript abundance. In the raw uncorrected reads, each unique combination of TCR and UMI appeared on average more than ten times. In non-small cell lung cancer, the study made a quantitative comparison of TCR alpha and beta repertoires among multiple tumor regions, matched nontumor lung and blood. TCR repertoire features were related to nonsynonymous mutation counts determined by whole-exome sequencing of tumor tissue. Both alpha and beta chains were TCR-sequenced in 200 to 250 tumor regions, under 85 matched nontumor lung samples and more than 50 PBMC samples obtained at surgery.

Overall study results and their limits: Comparisons of baseline and follow-up blood repertoires included only 15 or so patients. Ubiquitous expanded tumor TCRs were detected in blood more often at tumor resection than at routine follow-up. Confirming at a functional level the hypothesis that regional TCRs recognize regional mutations was considered to require additional single-cell paired TCR alpha and beta sequencing.

A word on this clonotype: No cognate antigen has been identified for it. It has no much larger one-base neighbor in the sample; base qualities were not kept.

The sample's time point label, in plain terms: blood at routine non-recurrence follow-up after resection. For TCR sequencing, whole RNA was extracted from tumor and nontumor lung tissue, or from cryopreserved PBMC samples, and no cell sorting was done. Only patients with enough RNA available from two or more tumor regions were chosen for TCR sequencing. Library preparation employed 5' RACE. TCRdb shows the sequencer as NextSeq 500. To allow correction of PCR and sequencing errors, the TCR library protocol tagged every TCR cDNA molecule with a unique molecular identifier. On the authors' methods: TCR identification, UMI-based error correction and CDR3 extraction were all carried out with Decombinator tools. Expanded TCRs were defined as those above a frequency of 2 per 1,000, corresponding to the top 1% of the tumor frequency distribution. Renyi diversity was calculated using the R vegan package after each repertoire was subsampled 100 times to 5,000 TCRs. CDR3 similarity networks were built from amino acid triplet string-kernel similarity, with CDR3s being connected when pairwise similarity was above 0.82. Clones were called with MiXCR by TCRdb after fastp trimmed the public reads at Q25, and only in-frame beta chains were retained. Rows with one shared CDR3 protein collapse into an entry with the most common genes and DNA. In this record, the V and J calls reflect TCRdb's handling and not the investigators' own analysis. The sample includes about 94,000 distinct CDR3 sequences, with roughly a fifth observed a single time. Roughly 22% of the sample is held by the ten biggest clonotypes.

The source of this sequence is a male donor with early-stage non-small cell lung cancer. Sequences were derived from PBMCs, sampled at follow-up.

The CDR3 loop reads CASSLRADMGTDTQYF. The nucleotide sequence is given as TGTGCCAGCAGCCTCAGGGCAGACATGGGTACAGATACGCAGTATTTT. Rearrangement joined TRBV9 to TRBJ2-3, and possibly TRBD1, on 5 matching bases. From cysteine to phenylalanine, the CDR3 is 16 amino acids long. This entry keeps only the CDR3 DNA: 48 bases, framed from base 1. CDR1 SGDLS and CDR2 YYNGEE were looked up in the germline V gene. Trimming at the junction amounts to 4 bases on V and 3 bases on J, and the germline ends lie 18 bases apart.